A single sample gave rise to the 4 T cell receptor beta chains below, sequenced in a study of cytomegalovirus exposure and HLA in healthy donors. PCR was performed using 60 Vbeta and 13 Jbeta primers. Profiled with immunoSEQ multiplex PCR; TCRdb holds only in-frame clones, not every one. Altogether 200,000 to 250,000 clones are present, about 80% being singletons, with the ten largest covering 0.58%. The sequenced material came from PBMCs. The receptors stem from a middle-aged woman in good health and CMV-seronegative.

V usage is TRBV7-8 and J usage is TRBJ1-2; maybe TRBD1 (6 bases). Germline loops: CDR1 SGHVS, CDR2 FQNEAQ. The germline V and J ends were trimmed by 5 bases and 5 bases, with 12 bases remaining between them. The CDR3 is made up of 13 amino acids. CDR3 protein: CASSTQGRYGYTF. The CDR3 DNA is TGTGCCAGCAGCACACAGGGTCGGTATGGCTACACCTTC.

The chain recombines TRBV27 with TRBJ2-3, with D tentatively TRBD2 (5 bases). Trimming took 0 bases from V and 2 from J, leaving 21 bases between them. This CDR3 has 19 amino acids. Per germline, CDR1 MNHEY and CDR2 SMNVEV (reference sequence). CDR3 sequence: CASSLSYGAGGLYTDTQYF. The CDR3 coding sequence is TGTGCCAGCAGTTTATCGTATGGAGCAGGAGGCCTGTACACAGATACGCAGTATTTT.

This clone was counted a few times. The chain carries TRBV2 and TRBJ1-1; D unresolved. CDR3 length: 14 residues. V was shortened by 4 bases and J by 1 base, with 10 bases between the two germline ends. Germline CDR1 is SNHLY and CDR2 is FYNNEI. This CDR3 is CASSVRGGNTEAFF. In nucleotides, the CDR3 is TGTGCCAGCAGTGTTCGGGGTGGGAACACTGAAGCTTTCTTT.

The chain combines TRBV4-2 with TRBJ2-7; D is perhaps TRBD1 (6 bases). Trimming pared 1 base from V and 7 bases from J, leaving 8 bases between. Germline values: CDR1 LGHNA, CDR2 YNFKEQ. The length of the CDR3 is 12 residues. The CDR3 nucleotides read TGTGCCAGCAGCCAAGCCGGGACAGAGCAGTACTTC. Its translation: CASSQAGTEQYF.